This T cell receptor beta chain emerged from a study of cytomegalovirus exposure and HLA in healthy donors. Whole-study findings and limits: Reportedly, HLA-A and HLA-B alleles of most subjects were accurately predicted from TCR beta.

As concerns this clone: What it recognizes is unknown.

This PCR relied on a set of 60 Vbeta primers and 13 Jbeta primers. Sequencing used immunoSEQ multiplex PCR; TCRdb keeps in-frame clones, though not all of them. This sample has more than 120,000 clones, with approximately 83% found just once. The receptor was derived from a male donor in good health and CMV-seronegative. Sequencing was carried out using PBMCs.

In nucleotides, the CDR3 is TGCGCCAGCAGCCACCTTTTAGGAGCCGGAAACACCATATATTTT. This translates into CASSHLLGAGNTIYF. The chain employs TRBV4-3 and TRBJ1-3; unclear D gene. The CDR3 runs to 15 residues. The V and J ends lost 3 bases and 4 bases respectively, with 13 bases between them. Germline V gene data show CDR1 as LGHNA and CDR2 as YSLEER.